The present TCR beta chain was sequenced within a study of response to subunit inactivated influenza vaccine. This clonotype was counted many times. Each CDR3 protein gets one entry after TCRdb re-called the RT-PCR reads with MiXCR. The sample lists fewer than 650,000 distinct CDR3 sequences, approximately 13% occurring once. This CDR3 is built from 14 residues. The germline CDR1 and CDR2 sequences are DFQATT and SNEGSKA (reference sequence). The V end was cut by 3 bases, the J end by 0 bases, with 11 bases between. The sample consisted of PBMCs from blood, taken 40 to 50 days after vaccination. The sequence was obtained from a man over 45 who received an inactivated influenza vaccine. The rearrangement links TRBV20-1 to TRBJ2-5; D not certain. The CDR3 DNA is TGCAGTGCTAGGAGAGGTCCAAACCAAGAGACCCAGTACTTC. Protein product: CSARRGPNQETQYF.